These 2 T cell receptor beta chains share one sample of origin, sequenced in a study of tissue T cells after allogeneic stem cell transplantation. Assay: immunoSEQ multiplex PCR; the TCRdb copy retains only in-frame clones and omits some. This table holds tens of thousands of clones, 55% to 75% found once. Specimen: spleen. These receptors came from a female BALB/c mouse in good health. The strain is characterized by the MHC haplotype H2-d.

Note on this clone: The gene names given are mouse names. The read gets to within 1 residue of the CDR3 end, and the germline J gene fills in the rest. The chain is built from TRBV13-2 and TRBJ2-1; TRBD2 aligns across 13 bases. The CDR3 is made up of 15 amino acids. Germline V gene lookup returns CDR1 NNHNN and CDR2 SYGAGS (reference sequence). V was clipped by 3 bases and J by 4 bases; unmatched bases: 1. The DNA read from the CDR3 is TGTGCCAGCGGTGGGGGACTGGGGGGGTATGCTGAGCAGTTC. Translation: CASGGGLGGYAEQF. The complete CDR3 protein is CASGGGLGGYAEQFF.

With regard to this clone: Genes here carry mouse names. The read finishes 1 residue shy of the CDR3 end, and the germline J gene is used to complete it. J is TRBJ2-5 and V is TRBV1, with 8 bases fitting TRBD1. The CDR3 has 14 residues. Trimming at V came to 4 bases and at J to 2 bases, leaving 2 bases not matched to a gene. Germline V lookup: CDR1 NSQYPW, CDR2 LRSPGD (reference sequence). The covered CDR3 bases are TGCACCTGCAGTGGGGGACAGGTCCAAGACACCCAGTAC. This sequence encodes CTCSGGQVQDTQY. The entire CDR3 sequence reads CTCSGGQVQDTQYF.